The rows below give T cell receptor beta chains drawn from one sample of a study of identical twins. In TCRdb, the 5' RACE reads were re-called with MiXCR into one record per CDR3 protein. Here the sample spans 200,000 to 250,000 distinct CDR3 sequences, 6% to 7% being singletons. These sequences were also reported in another study, on T cells expressing NK-cell markers.

Sequenced input: CD8+ T cells sorted from blood. The receptor source for this set is a woman younger than 35 in good health. The CDR3 runs from the conserved cysteine through the conserved F or W. The D gene is left open where the match is weak. Not every row has a clone size; where given, it reads once, few, many or a size class.

>few|TRBV15|TRBJ2-4|TRBD1
CATSRDRGLGNIQYF
TGTGCCACCAGCAGGGACAGGGGCTTAGGGAACATTCAGTACTTC
>few|TRBV13|TRBJ2-1|TRBD2
CASSTGGNNEQFF
TGTGCCAGCAGTACGGGGGGGAACAATGAGCAGTTCTTC
>many|TRBV7-8|TRBJ2-1|-
CASSYGLEQFF
TGTGCCAGCAGCTACGGACTAGAGCAGTTCTTC
>few|TRBV6-5|TRBJ2-7|-
CASSYFGSDEQYF
TGTGCCAGCAGTTATTTCGGGAGCGACGAGCAGTACTTC
>many|TRBV6-1|TRBJ2-2|-
CASSPEAEPGELFF
TGTGCCAGCAGCCCCGAGGCCGAGCCCGGGGAGCTGTTTTTT
>-|TRBV2|TRBJ2-7|TRBD1
CASTLEGAMAFPIYEQYF
TGTGCCAGCACCCTAGAGGGGGCTATGGCCTTCCCCATCTACGAGCAGTACTTC
>many|TRBV12-3/TRBV12-4|TRBJ1-4|-
CASSISLLGGGYEKLFF
TGTGCCAGCAGCATCTCCCTGTTGGGGGGAGGATATGAAAAACTGTTTTTT
>-|TRBV3-1|TRBJ2-7|TRBD2
CASSQEHGRAFYEQYF
TGTGCCAGCAGCCAAGAGCACGGGAGGGCCTTCTACGAGCAGTACTTC
>-|TRBV27|TRBJ1-1|-
CASSLLGGAQAFF
TGTGCCAGCAGTCTACTTGGGGGGGCCCAGGCTTTCTTT
>few|TRBV6-5|TRBJ2-1|-
CASLDSHNEQFF
TGTGCCAGCCTGGACAGTCACAATGAGCAGTTCTTC
>many|TRBV12-3/TRBV12-4|TRBJ2-5|TRBD1
CASSFGTGGPETQYF
TGTGCCAGCAGTTTCGGGACAGGGGGCCCCGAGACCCAGTACTTC
>-|TRBV12-3/TRBV12-4|TRBJ1-6|TRBD1
CASSSGTGGFPLHF
TGTGCCAGCAGTTCAGGGACAGGGGGTTTCCCCCTCCACTTT
>-|TRBV4-2|TRBJ2-1|-
CASSQPDRRNEQFF
TGTGCCAGCAGCCAGCCAGATCGACGCAATGAGCAGTTCTTC
>few|TRBV3-1|TRBJ2-7|-
CASRHMDSYEQYF
TGTGCCAGCAGGCATATGGACTCTTACGAGCAGTACTTC
>few|TRBV13|TRBJ2-5|TRBD1
CASSQRTGIETQYF
TGTGCCAGCAGTCAACGGACAGGGATAGAGACCCAGTACTTC
>many|TRBV7-9|TRBJ1-2|TRBD1
CASSESSQGDNYGYTF
TGTGCCAGCAGCGAGAGCTCACAGGGGGATAACTATGGCTACACCTTC
>few|TRBV11-2|TRBJ1-1|-
CASSSGISLLNTEAFF
TGTGCCAGCAGCTCCGGGATTTCGCTGCTCAACACTGAAGCTTTCTTT
>many|TRBV27|TRBJ1-1|-
CASTGIDTEAFF
TGTGCCAGCACTGGCATCGACACTGAAGCTTTCTTT
>-|TRBV7-6|TRBJ2-2|TRBD2
CASSPLAAGELFF
TGTGCCAGCAGCCCCCTAGCGGCCGGGGAGCTGTTTTTT
>-|TRBV11-2|TRBJ1-2|-
CASSTKTQGYGYTF
TGTGCCAGCAGCACCAAGACTCAGGGTTATGGCTACACCTTC
>-|TRBV11-1|TRBJ2-1|TRBD1
CASSFKGARYNEQFF
TGTGCCAGCAGCTTTAAGGGGGCGCGGTACAATGAGCAGTTCTTC
>many|TRBV7-2|TRBJ1-1|-
CASSLARGRAWGTEAFF
TGTGCCAGCAGCTTAGCCCGGGGACGGGCTTGGGGCACTGAAGCTTTCTTT
>few|TRBV20-1|TRBJ2-7|-
CSARESQGREQYF
TGCAGTGCTAGAGAGTCGCAGGGCCGAGAGCAGTACTTC
>many|TRBV9|TRBJ2-1|TRBD2
CASSATSGGVNEQFF
TGTGCCAGCAGCGCGACTAGCGGGGGAGTGAATGAGCAGTTCTTC
>many|TRBV5-1|TRBJ1-1|-
CASSPEGWAEAFF
TGCGCCAGCAGCCCGGAGGGTTGGGCTGAAGCTTTCTTT
>many|TRBV12-3/TRBV12-4|TRBJ2-5|-
CASGFGETQYF
TGTGCCAGCGGGTTTGGAGAGACCCAGTACTTC
>few|TRBV27|TRBJ1-1|-
CASSFRRDSDTEAFF
TGTGCCAGCAGTTTCCGCCGGGACTCTGACACTGAAGCTTTCTTT
>few|TRBV29-1|TRBJ1-1|-
CSVLFEGAEAFF
TGCAGCGTACTATTCGAGGGGGCTGAAGCTTTCTTT
>few|TRBV9|TRBJ2-5|-
CASSVDGDQETQYF
TGTGCCAGCAGCGTAGACGGAGATCAAGAGACCCAGTACTTC
>-|TRBV7-2|TRBJ1-5|-
CASSLVLSNQPQHF
TGTGCCAGCAGCTTAGTATTAAGCAATCAGCCCCAGCATTTT
>many|TRBV10-3|TRBJ2-7|-
CAIRTGEGEQYF
TGTGCCATCAGGACAGGGGAGGGAGAGCAGTACTTC
>many|TRBV12-3/TRBV12-4|TRBJ1-2|-
CASRGWVGTNYGYTF
TGTGCCAGCAGGGGCTGGGTTGGGACTAACTATGGCTACACCTTC
>-|TRBV4-3|TRBJ2-1|-
CASSPVGGYLIDEQFF
TGCGCCAGCAGCCCCGTTGGGGGGTATCTGATCGATGAGCAGTTCTTC
>many|TRBV12-3/TRBV12-4|TRBJ2-1|-
CASSYTHNEQFF
TGTGCCAGCAGTTATACTCACAATGAGCAGTTCTTC
>-|TRBV11-2|TRBJ2-7|-
CASSLGAGPAYEQYF
TGTGCCAGCAGCTTAGGGGCGGGGCCCGCCTACGAGCAGTACTTC
>-|TRBV4-1|TRBJ2-3|-
CASSQTDTDTQYF
TGCGCCAGCAGCCAGACGGACACAGATACGCAGTATTTT
>once|TRBV2|TRBJ2-3|TRBD1
CASSSGGGTNTQYF
TGTGCCAGCAGCTCAGGGGGCGGCACAAATACGCAGTATTTT
>-|TRBV6-2/TRBV6-3|TRBJ2-5|TRBD2
CASSPSGRRETQYF
TGTGCCAGCAGTCCTAGCGGGAGGAGGGAGACCCAGTACTTC
>-|TRBV6-1|TRBJ1-5|-
CASSELGSIDQPQHF
TGTGCCAGCAGTGAATTGGGAAGCATTGACCAGCCCCAGCATTTT
>-|TRBV2|TRBJ2-7|-
CASRDSSSYEQYF
TGTGCCAGCAGGGACTCCAGCTCCTACGAGCAGTACTTC